What follows are 18 T cell receptor beta chains derived from one specimen sequenced in a study of chemoradiotherapy in HPV16-positive cancers. Repertoires were generated with immunoSEQ multiplex PCR, while TCRdb's copy carries only in-frame clones and drops some. The repertoire includes 25,000 to 30,000 clones, over 90% of them detected once, and around 17% sits in the top ten. The sample was blood, taken from a patient who underwent chemoradiotherapy. The receptors were gathered from a human donor with HPV-associated anogenital cancer.

This rearrangement joins TRBV5-4 to TRBJ2-2; 11 bases align to TRBD2. Germline CDR1 SGHNT, CDR2 YYREEE (reference sequence). V lost 1 base, J lost 7 bases, and 9 bases stayed unmatched. This CDR3 comprises 17 residues. The DNA for the CDR3 is TGTGCCAGCAGCTTGATCAAACTAGCGGGGGAGAGCGGGGAGCTGTTTTTT. It codes for CASSLIKLAGESGELFF.

This chain connects TRBV6-5 to TRBJ2-7, with TRBD1 as a possible D gene (6 bases). CDR3 length: 14 residues. The V and J ends lost 5 bases and 0 bases respectively, with 11 bases between them. Germline CDR1 and CDR2: MNHEY and SVGAGI. CDR3 DNA: TGTGCCAGCAGTCGGACAGTGAACTCCTACGAGCAGTACTTC. This sequence encodes CASSRTVNSYEQYF.

The CDR3 DNA follows: TGTGCCAGCAGTCCCCCCGGACAGACGAACACTGAAGCTTTCTTT. Protein: CASSPPGQTNTEAFF. The rearrangement uses TRBV6-5 and TRBJ1-1; tentatively, D is TRBD1 (6 bases). CDR1 and CDR2 from the germline V gene are MNHEY and SVGAGI. The CDR3 sequence is 15 residues long. Trimming removed 5 bases from V and 1 base from J, with 14 bases in between.

The chain is built from TRBV21-1 and TRBJ2-1; whether TRBD2, the table's D call, matches the DNA was not checked. TRBV21-1 counts as a pseudogene. This CDR3 spans 16 amino acids. The CDR3 DNA follows: TGTGCCAGCAGCTCTGGGCGGGAGGCCGCCTACAATGAGCAGTTCTTC. Translated, it gives CASSSGREAAYNEQFF.

The chain carries TRBV19 and TRBJ2-1, with TRBD1 identical over 7 bases. CDR1 is LNHDA, CDR2 SQIVND, per germline (reference sequence). CDR3 length: 16 residues. V lost 6 bases and J lost 7; bases outside the gene matches: 15. The CDR3 bases are TGTGCCAGTAGCAAGACAGGGACCCATTTTGGGAATGAGCAGTTCTTC. Its translation: CASSKTGTHFGNEQFF.

V gene TRBV19 combines with J gene TRBJ1-5; D might be TRBD1 (5 bases). Germline CDR1 is LNHDA and CDR2 is SQIVND (reference sequence). The ends were cut back, 4 bases at V and 9 bases at J, with 19 bases in the middle. The CDR3 is 15 residues long. Written as DNA, the CDR3 is TGTGCCAGTAGTACAACGGCTTCGAGGGGTCGGCCCCAGCATTTT. Protein product: CASSTTASRGRPQHF.

The V gene is TRBV21-1, the J gene TRBJ2-1; the table calls TRBD2, which could not be checked here. TRBV21-1 is a known pseudogene. This CDR3 has 15 amino acids. The CDR3 sequence: CASSTTSGSHNEQFF. As DNA, the CDR3 is TGTGCCAGCAGCACGACTAGCGGGAGTCACAATGAGCAGTTCTTC.

This clone was observed a single time. The chain uses TRBV11-3 and TRBJ1-1, with 10 bases aligning to TRBD1. The CDR3 covers 15 residues. CDR1 SGHNT and CDR2 YENEEA come from the germline V gene. The V and J ends lost 3 bases and 0 bases, in that order; junction bases with no gene match: 1. CDR3 protein: CASSLTGGLNTEAFF. The CDR3 nucleotides read TGTGCCAGCAGCTTGACAGGGGGCTTGAACACTGAAGCTTTCTTT.

The V call is TRBV4-2, the J call TRBJ2-7; TRBD2 matches at 7 bases. The CDR3 is made up of 17 amino acids. Germline assignment: CDR1 LGHNA and CDR2 YNFKEQ. After removal of 0 bases from V and 3 bases from J, the junction contained 11 bases not matched to a gene. CDR3 in DNA: TGTGCCAGCAGCCAAGAGGTCCGCTGGCGGGGGTACTACGAGCAGTACTTC. Encoded protein: CASSQEVRWRGYYEQYF.

The J gene is TRBJ2-1, the V gene TRBV28; the D is unclear. The germline V gene encodes CDR1 MDHEN and CDR2 SYDVKM. The V end was cut by 7 bases, the J end by 1 base, with 11 bases between. The CDR3 length is 14 residues. The CDR3 here is CASIPAVSYNEQFF. The DNA of the CDR3 is TGTGCCAGCATCCCGGCGGTTTCCTACAATGAGCAGTTCTTC.

The chain is built from TRBV28 and TRBJ1-1, with D unresolved. The germline V gene encodes CDR1 MDHEN and CDR2 SYDVKM. The germline V and J ends were trimmed by 1 base and 5 bases, with 11 bases remaining between them. CDR3 length equals 14 residues. CDR3 nucleotide sequence: TGTGCCAGCAGTTTATTTGGGAGTCGGACTGAAGCTTTCTTT. Protein: CASSLFGSRTEAFF. The entire variable domain, with the rest obtained from reference TRBV28 and TRBJ1-1, is as follows: DVKVTQSSRYLVKRTGEKVFLECVQDMDHENMFWYRQDPGLGLRLIYFSYDVKMKEKGDIPEGYSVSREKKERFSLILESASTNQTSMYLCASSLFGSRTEAFFGQGTRLTVV.

The rearrangement joins TRBV7-7 to TRBJ2-7, with D possibly called TRBD1 or TRBD2 (5 bases each). Germline V gene data show CDR1 as SSHAT and CDR2 as FNYEAQ (reference sequence). The CDR3 covers 15 residues. The V gene lost 1 base and the J gene lost 2 bases, with 12 bases spanning the gap. The CDR3 reads CASSLGPGRTYEQYF. CDR3 sequence (DNA): TGTGCCAGCAGCTTAGGGCCGGGACGGACCTACGAGCAGTACTTC.

This rearrangement joins TRBV7-2 to TRBJ2-2; 11 positions agree with TRBD2. CDR3 length equals 14 residues. Losses at the gene ends were 10 bases for V and 8 bases for J; bases not matched to a gene: 9. The V gene's germline CDR1 is SGHTA and CDR2 FQGNSA. CDR3 residues: CATQLAGAPGELFF. CDR3 nucleotides: TGTGCCACCCAACTAGCGGGAGCCCCGGGGGAGCTGTTTTTT. Full variable domain (remainder filled in from reference TRBV7-2 and TRBJ2-2): GAGVSQSPSNKVTEKGKDVELRCDPISGHTALYWYRQSLGQGLEFLIYFQGNSAPDKSGLPSDRFSAERTGGSVSTLTIQRTQQEDSAVYLCATQLAGAPGELFFGEGSRLTVL.

The rearrangement uses TRBV19 and TRBJ1-1, with 7 bases matching TRBD1. The ends lost 5 bases at V and 8 bases at J; junction bases unmatched: 8. The CDR3 extends over 13 amino acids. Germline CDR1 reads LNHDA; CDR2 reads SQIVND (reference sequence). DNA of the CDR3: TGTGCCAGTAGTCAGGGGGGATTTGGGGAAGCTTTCTTT. Translating it yields CASSQGGFGEAFF.

The chain's CDR3 is CASSQGPSGMGYEQYF. CDR3 coding DNA: TGCGCCAGCAGCCAAGGCCCTAGCGGAATGGGCTACGAGCAGTACTTC. This sequence joins TRBV4-3 and TRBJ2-5; 7 bases are shared with TRBD2. Judging by the DNA end, TRBJ2-7 fits better; the J call may be wrong. The CDR3 totals 16 residues. Looked up from germline, CDR1 is LGHNA and CDR2 is YSLEER.

This clone occurred a few times. V and J are TRBV6-1 and TRBJ2-3; the D gene is possibly TRBD2 (6 bases). CDR1 and CDR2 (germline): MNHNS, SASEGT. This CDR3 has 15 amino acids. Trimming cost V 10 bases and J 4 bases, with 21 bases left between them. The CDR3 loop reads CATVKLGGSADTQYF. CDR3 nucleotide sequence: TGTGCCACAGTGAAACTCGGGGGATCGGCAGATACGCAGTATTTT.

In its sample, this clone was seen once. V gene TRBV4-3 combines with J gene TRBJ2-7; no reliable D call. CDR1 is LGHNA, CDR2 YSLEER, per germline. This CDR3 region has 16 residues. Deletions cut 2 bases from V and 1 base from J, with 15 bases between. The CDR3 DNA sequence: TGCGCCAGCAGCCAATCTGACCGGGTGGGGTCCTACGAGCAGTACTTC. Protein product: CASSQSDRVGSYEQYF.

The V gene is TRBV7-9, the J gene TRBJ1-1; tentative D call: TRBD1 (5 bases). The CDR3 consists of 13 residues. Germline loops: CDR1 SEHNR, CDR2 FQNEAQ (reference sequence). V dropped 4 bases and J dropped 4 bases, with 10 bases sitting between them. CDR3 coding DNA: TGTGCCAGCAGCTCGGGACTGGGCACTGAAGCTTTCTTT. Residues: CASSSGLGTEAFF. Based on the CDR3 plus reference TRBV7-9 and TRBJ1-1, the full variable domain is DTGVSQNPRHKITKRGQNVTFRCDPISEHNRLYWYRQTLGQGPEFLTYFQNEAQLEKSRLLSDRFSAERPKGSFSTLEIQRTEQGDSAMYLCASSSGLGTEAFFGQGTRLTVV.